These 8 T cell receptor beta chains originate from one sample sequenced in a study of molecular identifiers for immune sequencing clone quantification. TCRdb reprocessed the PCR reads with MiXCR, giving one entry per CDR3 protein. The table includes about half a million distinct CDR3 sequences, around 21% detected once. Source material: naive CD8+ T cells from blood, with Jurkat cell RNA spiked in. Subset noted: FACS-sorted CD8+CD4-CCR7+CD45RA+ naive T cells. The origin of the receptors is a human donor in good health. Some libraries in this study had Jurkat cell RNA spiked in.

This clonotype was counted ten times or more. V and J are TRBV12-5 and TRBJ2-5; D is uncertain. Germline-derived CDR1 and CDR2 are LGHNT and FRNRAP. This CDR3 is built from 14 residues. V gave up 5 bases and J gave up 7 bases, with 17 bases separating them. CDR3 nucleotides: TGTGCTAGTGGTCCTCCCGGGCAGGCCGGGACCCAGTACTTC. Residues: CASGPPGQAGTQYF.

This clonotype was picked up a small number of times. The V call is TRBV19, the J call TRBJ2-2; 7 positions agree with TRBD1. The CDR3 consists of 15 residues. Trimming cost V 2 bases and J 3 bases; bases outside gene matches: 3. Per the germline V gene, CDR1 is LNHDA and CDR2 is SQIVND (reference sequence). CDR3 protein: CASSIRGGHTGELFF. The CDR3 bases are TGTGCCAGTAGTATAAGAGGGGGCCACACCGGGGAGCTGTTTTTT. The full variable domain, with the rest looked up from reference TRBV19 and TRBJ2-2, is DGGITQSPKYLFRKEGQNVTLSCEQNLNHDAMYWYRQDPGQGLRLIYYSQIVNDFQKGDIAEGYSVSREKKESFPLTVTSAQKNPTAFYLCASSIRGGHTGELFFGEGSRLTVL.

The chain recombines TRBV12-3 or TRBV12-4 with TRBJ1-1; 7 bases fit TRBD1. The CDR3 is made up of 17 amino acids. Trimming took 2 bases from V and 2 from J; bases not matched to a gene: 11. The CDR3 reads CASSLPRDSALNTEAFF. CDR3 DNA: TGTGCCAGCAGTTTACCTAGGGACAGTGCCTTAAACACTGAAGCTTTCTTT.

The J gene is TRBJ1-1, the V gene TRBV4-1; the D gene is possibly TRBD1 (5 bases). The CDR3 sequence is 15 residues long. Germline loops: CDR1 MGHRA, CDR2 YSYEKL. With 3 bases removed from V and 6 bases from J, the gap between germline ends came to 17 bases. CDR3 in amino acids: CASSQIGLLGAEAFF. CDR3 in DNA: TGCGCCAGCAGCCAGATTGGACTCTTGGGGGCTGAAGCTTTCTTT.

There are many counts of this clonotype. The CDR3 loop reads CASSPPGTSNNEQFF. The DNA of the CDR3 is TGTGCCAGCAGTCCTCCCGGGACTAGTAACAATGAGCAGTTCTTC. This chain links TRBV28 with TRBJ2-1; 8 bases agree with TRBD2. CDR1 MDHEN and CDR2 SYDVKM come from the germline V gene. The CDR3 loop spans 15 amino acids. Trimming took 5 bases from V and 5 from J; bases not matched to a gene: 8.

J is TRBJ1-5 and V is TRBV5-1; D is unclear. The V end was cut by 2 bases, the J end by 6 bases, with 9 bases between. From germline, CDR1 is SGHRS and CDR2 YFSETQ. The CDR3 length is 13 residues. The DNA for the CDR3 is TGCGCCAGCAGCTTTGGGGAGGGTCAGCCCCAGCATTTT. Its protein product is CASSFGEGQPQHF.

The rearrangement joins TRBV7-2 to TRBJ1-1; D remains unclear. The CDR3 extends over 17 amino acids. Trimming removed 4 bases from V and 0 bases from J, with 18 bases in between. Germline V gene sequence: CDR1 SGHTA, CDR2 FQGNSA. The CDR3 region is CASSSTRGGYMNTEAFF. As DNA, the CDR3 is TGTGCCAGCAGCTCCACCCGAGGAGGGTACATGAACACTGAAGCTTTCTTT.

The sample holds many counts of this clonotype. The chain carries TRBV29-1 and TRBJ1-2; a weak D match, TRBD1 (5 bases). Looked up from germline, CDR1 is SQVTM and CDR2 is ANQGSEA. Trimming pared 2 bases from V and 3 bases from J, leaving 13 bases between. The CDR3 contains 14 residues. In DNA form, the CDR3 reads TGCAGCGTTGAATCCGGCAGGGCAGACTATGGCTACACCTTC. Its protein product is CSVESGRADYGYTF.